The 3 T cell receptor beta chains presented below share a single source sample, sequenced in a study of blood T cells in healthy people across ages. Primers used in a second PCR of about 7 to 12 cycles were a sample-barcoded 5' primer and a J-beta primer mix. One entry per CDR3 protein, called by TCRdb with MiXCR from the 5' RACE reads. This table holds 1.8 million or so distinct CDR3 sequences, around 42% found once. The specimen was blood. These receptors originate from a human donor in good health.

This clonotype was seen a handful of times. The chain joins TRBV5-1 to TRBJ2-1; 7 nucleotides line up with TRBD2. J lost 8 bases, V lost 3 bases, and 8 bases had no gene match. Germline loops: CDR1 SGHRS, CDR2 YFSETQ. This CDR3 contains 14 residues. The CDR3 region is CASSSGGFVDEQFF. The CDR3 DNA sequence: TGCGCCAGCAGCTCGGGGGGTTTCGTGGATGAGCAGTTCTTC.

The CDR3 loop is CASSVRGGELFF. The DNA of the CDR3 is TGCGCCAGCAGCGTTAGGGGCGGGGAGCTGTTTTTT. The gene calls are TRBV5-1 and TRBJ2-2; D is possibly TRBD1 (5 bases). The germline V gene encodes CDR1 SGHRS and CDR2 YFSETQ. Trimming cost V 4 bases and J 7 bases, with 8 bases left between them. The CDR3 sequence is 12 residues long.

In this sample, this clonotype turned up a few times. This chain links TRBV29-1 with TRBJ1-3; D not resolved. V gave up 3 bases and J gave up 4 bases, with 10 bases separating them. Germline V gives CDR1 SQVTM, CDR2 ANQGSEA. The CDR3 extends over 13 amino acids. CDR3 loop: CSVEKGSGNTIYF. The CDR3 region has the DNA TGCAGCGTTGAGAAGGGATCAGGAAACACCATATATTTT.